This TCR beta chain was captured by sequencing in a study of blood T cell repertoires in COVID-19. The CDR3 runs 14 residues. Germline loops: CDR1 MNHEY, CDR2 SVGAGI. V was pared by 6 bases and J by 0 bases, with 9 bases between. The data were produced by immunoSEQ multiplex PCR, yet TCRdb's version contains in-frame clones alone and is incomplete. The table has 150,000 to 200,000 clones, around nine tenths seen once. The sequenced sample consisted of peripheral blood. This TCR was recovered from a man in his sixties with active or convalescent COVID-19. V usage is TRBV6-5 and J usage is TRBJ1-5; D is unresolved. Here the CDR3 DNA reads TGTGCCAGCAGGGAGGGTGGTAGCAATCAGCCCCAGCATTTT. Translation: CASREGGSNQPQHF.